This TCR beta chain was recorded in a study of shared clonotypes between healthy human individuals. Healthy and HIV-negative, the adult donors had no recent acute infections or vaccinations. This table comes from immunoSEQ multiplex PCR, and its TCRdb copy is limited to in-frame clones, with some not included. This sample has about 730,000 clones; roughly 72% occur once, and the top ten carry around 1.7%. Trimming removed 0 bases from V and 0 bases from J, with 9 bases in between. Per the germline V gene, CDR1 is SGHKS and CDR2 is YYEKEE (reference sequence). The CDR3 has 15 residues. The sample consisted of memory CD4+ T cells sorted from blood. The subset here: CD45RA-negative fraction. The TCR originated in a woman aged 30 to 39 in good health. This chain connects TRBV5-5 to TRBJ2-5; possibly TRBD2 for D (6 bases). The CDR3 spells CASSLGAGHQETQYF. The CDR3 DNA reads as TGTGCCAGCAGCTTGGGGGCGGGGCACCAAGAGACCCAGTACTTC.